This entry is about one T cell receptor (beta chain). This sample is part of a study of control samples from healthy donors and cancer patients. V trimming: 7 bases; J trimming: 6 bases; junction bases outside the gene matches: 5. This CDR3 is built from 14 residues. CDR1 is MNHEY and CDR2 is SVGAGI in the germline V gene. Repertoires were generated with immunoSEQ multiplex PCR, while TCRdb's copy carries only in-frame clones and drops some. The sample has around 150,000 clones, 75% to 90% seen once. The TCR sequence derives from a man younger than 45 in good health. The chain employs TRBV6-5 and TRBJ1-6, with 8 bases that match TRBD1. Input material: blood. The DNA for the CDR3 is TGTGCCAGCAAGAAGGGACAGGTTAATTCACCCCTCCACTTT. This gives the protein CASKKGQVNSPLHF.